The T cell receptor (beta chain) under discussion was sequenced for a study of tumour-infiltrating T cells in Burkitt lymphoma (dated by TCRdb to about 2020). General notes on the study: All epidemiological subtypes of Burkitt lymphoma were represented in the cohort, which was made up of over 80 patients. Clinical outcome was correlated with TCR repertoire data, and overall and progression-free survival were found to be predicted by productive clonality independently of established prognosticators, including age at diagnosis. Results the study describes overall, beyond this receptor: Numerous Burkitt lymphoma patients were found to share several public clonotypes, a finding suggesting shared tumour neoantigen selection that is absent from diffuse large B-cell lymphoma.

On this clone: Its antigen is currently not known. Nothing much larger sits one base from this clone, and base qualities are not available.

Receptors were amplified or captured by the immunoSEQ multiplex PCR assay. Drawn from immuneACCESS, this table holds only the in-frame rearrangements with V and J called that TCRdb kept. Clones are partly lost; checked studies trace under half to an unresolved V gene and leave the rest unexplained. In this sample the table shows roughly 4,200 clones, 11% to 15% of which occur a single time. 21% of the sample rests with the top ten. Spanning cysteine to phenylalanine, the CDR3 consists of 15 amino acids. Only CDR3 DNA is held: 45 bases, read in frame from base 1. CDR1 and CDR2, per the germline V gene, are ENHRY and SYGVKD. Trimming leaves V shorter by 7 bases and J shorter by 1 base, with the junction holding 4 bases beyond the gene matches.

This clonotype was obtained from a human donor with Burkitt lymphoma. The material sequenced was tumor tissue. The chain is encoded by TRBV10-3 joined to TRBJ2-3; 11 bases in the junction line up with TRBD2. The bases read TGTGCCATCACCCAGGGACTAGCGGGCACAGATACGCAGTATTTT. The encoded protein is CAITQGLAGTDTQYF.